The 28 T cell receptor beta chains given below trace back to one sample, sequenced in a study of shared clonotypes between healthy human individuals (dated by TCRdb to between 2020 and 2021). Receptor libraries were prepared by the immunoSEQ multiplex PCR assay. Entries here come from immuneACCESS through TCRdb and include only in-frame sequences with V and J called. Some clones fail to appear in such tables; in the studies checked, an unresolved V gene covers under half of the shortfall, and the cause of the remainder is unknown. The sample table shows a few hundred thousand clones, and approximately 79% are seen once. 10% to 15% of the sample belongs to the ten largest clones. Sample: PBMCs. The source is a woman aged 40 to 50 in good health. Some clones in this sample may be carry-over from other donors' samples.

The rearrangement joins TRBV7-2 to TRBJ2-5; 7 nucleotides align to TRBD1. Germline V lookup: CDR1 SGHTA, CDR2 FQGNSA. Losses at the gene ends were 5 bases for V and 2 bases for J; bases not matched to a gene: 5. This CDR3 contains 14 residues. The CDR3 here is CASSQGGQQETQYF. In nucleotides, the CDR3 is TGTGCCAGCAGCCAAGGGGGACAGCAAGAGACCCAGTACTTC.

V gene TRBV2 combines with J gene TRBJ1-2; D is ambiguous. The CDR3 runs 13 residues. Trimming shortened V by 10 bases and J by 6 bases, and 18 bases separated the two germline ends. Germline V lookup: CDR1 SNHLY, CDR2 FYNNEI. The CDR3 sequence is CATRGLNVDGYTF. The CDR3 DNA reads TGTGCCACCCGAGGCCTTAACGTCGATGGCTACACCTTC.

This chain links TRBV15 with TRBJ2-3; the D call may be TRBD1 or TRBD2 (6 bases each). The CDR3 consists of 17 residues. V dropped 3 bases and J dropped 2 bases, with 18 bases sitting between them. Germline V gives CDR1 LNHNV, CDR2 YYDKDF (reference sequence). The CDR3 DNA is TGTGCCACCAGCAGTTGGGGGCCCGGGGGAATCACAGATACGCAGTATTTT. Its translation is CATSSWGPGGITDTQYF.

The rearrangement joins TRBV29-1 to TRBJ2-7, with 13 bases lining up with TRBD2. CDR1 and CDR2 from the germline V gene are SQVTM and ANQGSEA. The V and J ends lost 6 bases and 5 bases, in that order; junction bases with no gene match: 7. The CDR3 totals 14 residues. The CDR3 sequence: CSVGGTSGINEQYF. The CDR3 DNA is TGCAGCGTAGGCGGGACTAGCGGGATCAACGAGCAGTACTTC.

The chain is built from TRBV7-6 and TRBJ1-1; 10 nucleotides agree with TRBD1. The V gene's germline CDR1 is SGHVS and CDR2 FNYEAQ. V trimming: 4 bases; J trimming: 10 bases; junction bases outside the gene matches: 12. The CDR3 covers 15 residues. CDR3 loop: CASSSNMGTGDRAFF. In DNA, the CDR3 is TGTGCCAGCAGCTCTAACATGGGGACAGGGGATCGAGCTTTCTTT.

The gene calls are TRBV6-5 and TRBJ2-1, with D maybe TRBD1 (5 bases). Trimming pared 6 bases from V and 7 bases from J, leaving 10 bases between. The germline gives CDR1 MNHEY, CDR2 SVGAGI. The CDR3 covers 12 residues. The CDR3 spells CASSLQGNEQFF. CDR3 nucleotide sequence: TGTGCCAGCAGCCTTCAGGGAAATGAGCAGTTCTTC.

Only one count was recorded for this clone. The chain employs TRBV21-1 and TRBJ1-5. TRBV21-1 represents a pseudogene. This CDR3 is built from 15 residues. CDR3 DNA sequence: TGTGCCAGCAATAGTGGGAGGCATAGCAATCAGCCCCAGCATTTT. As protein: CASNSGRHSNQPQHF.

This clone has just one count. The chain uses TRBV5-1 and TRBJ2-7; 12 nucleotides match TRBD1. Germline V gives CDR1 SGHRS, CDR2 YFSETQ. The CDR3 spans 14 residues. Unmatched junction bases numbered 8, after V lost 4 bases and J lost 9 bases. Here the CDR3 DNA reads TGCGCCAGCAGCCCGGGACAGGGGGCGGTGGTGCAGTACTTC. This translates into CASSPGQGAVVQYF.

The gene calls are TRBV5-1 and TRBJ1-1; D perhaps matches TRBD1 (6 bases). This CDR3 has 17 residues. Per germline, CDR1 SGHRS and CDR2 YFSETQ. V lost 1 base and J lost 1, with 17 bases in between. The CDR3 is CASSLWGNRAGNTEAFF. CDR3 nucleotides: TGCGCCAGCAGCTTGTGGGGGAACAGGGCCGGGAACACTGAAGCTTTCTTT.

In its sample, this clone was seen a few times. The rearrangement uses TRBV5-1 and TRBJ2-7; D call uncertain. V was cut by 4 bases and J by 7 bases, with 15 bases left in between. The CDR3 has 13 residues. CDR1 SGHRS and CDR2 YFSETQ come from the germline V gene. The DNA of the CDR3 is TGCGCCAGCAGCCTTCTCCAAGTTTCTGAGCAGTACTTC. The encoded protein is CASSLLQVSEQYF.

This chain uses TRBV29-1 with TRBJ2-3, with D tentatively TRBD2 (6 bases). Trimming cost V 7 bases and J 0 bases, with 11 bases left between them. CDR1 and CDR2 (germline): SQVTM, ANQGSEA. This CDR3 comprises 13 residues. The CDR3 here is CSGEGTSTDTQYF. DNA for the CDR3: TGCAGCGGAGAAGGGACTAGCACAGATACGCAGTATTTT.

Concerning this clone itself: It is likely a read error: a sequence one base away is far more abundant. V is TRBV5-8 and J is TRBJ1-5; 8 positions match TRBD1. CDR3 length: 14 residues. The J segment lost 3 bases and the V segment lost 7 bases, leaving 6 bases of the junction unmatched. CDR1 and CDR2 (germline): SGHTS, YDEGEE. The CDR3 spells CASGAGGLNQPQHF. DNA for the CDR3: TGTGCCAGCGGGGCAGGGGGCCTCAATCAGCCCCAGCATTTT.

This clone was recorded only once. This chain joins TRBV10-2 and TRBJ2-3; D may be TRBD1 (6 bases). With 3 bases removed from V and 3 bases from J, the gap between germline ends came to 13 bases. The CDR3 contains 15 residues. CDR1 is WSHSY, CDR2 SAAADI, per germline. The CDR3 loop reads CASSDYRVGTDTQYF. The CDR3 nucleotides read TGCGCCAGCAGTGATTACAGGGTTGGGACAGATACGCAGTATTTT.

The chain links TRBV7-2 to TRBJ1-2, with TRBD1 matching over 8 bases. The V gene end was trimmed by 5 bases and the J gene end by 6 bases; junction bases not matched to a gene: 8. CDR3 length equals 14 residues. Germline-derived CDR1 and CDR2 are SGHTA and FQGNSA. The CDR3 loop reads CASSIPTGEDGYTF. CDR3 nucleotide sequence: TGTGCCAGCAGCATCCCGACAGGGGAGGATGGCTACACCTTC.

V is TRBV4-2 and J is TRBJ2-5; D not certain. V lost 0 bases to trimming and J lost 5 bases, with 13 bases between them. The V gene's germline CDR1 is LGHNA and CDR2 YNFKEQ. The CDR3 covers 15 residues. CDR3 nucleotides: TGTGCCAGCAGCCAAGATTCGACTTCCCGGGAGACCCAGTACTTC. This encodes CASSQDSTSRETQYF.

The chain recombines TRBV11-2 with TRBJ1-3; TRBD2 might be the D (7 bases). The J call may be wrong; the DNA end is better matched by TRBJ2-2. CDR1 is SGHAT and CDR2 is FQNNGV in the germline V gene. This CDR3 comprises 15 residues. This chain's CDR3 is CASSLRGAGTGELFF. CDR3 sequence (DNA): TGTGCCAGCAGCTTACGGGGGGCAGGGACCGGGGAGCTGTTTTTT.

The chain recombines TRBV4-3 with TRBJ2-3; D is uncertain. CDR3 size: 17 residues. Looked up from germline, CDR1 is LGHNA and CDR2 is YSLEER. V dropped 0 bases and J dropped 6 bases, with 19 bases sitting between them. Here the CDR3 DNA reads TGCGCCAGCAGCCAAGATTCGCGCGGCCCACGCGGCGATACGCAGTATTTT. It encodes CASSQDSRGPRGDTQYF.

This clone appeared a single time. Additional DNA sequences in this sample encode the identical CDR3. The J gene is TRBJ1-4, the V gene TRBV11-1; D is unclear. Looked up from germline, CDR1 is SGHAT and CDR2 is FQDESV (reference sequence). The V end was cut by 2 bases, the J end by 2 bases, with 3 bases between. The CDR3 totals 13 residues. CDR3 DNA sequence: TGTGCCAGCAGCTTATCCACTAATGAAAAACTGTTTTTT. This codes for CASSLSTNEKLFF.

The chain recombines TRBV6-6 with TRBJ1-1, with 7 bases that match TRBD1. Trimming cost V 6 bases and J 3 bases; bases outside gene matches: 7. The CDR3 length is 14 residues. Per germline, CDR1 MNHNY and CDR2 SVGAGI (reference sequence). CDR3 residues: CASSSQGWYTEAFF. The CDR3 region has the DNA TGTGCCAGCAGCTCACAGGGGTGGTACACTGAAGCTTTCTTT.

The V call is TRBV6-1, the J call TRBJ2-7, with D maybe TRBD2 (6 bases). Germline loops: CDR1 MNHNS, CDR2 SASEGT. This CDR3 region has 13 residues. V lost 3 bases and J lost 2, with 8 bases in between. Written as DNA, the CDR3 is TGTGCCAGCAGTGACGGGGGAACCTACGAGCAGTACTTC. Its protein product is CASSDGGTYEQYF.

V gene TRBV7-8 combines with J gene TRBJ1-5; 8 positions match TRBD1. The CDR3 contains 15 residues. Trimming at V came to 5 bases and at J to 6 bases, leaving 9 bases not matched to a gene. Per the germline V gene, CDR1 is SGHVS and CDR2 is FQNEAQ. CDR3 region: CASSHDRGHGQPQHF. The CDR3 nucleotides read TGTGCCAGCAGCCATGACAGGGGTCACGGTCAGCCCCAGCATTTT.

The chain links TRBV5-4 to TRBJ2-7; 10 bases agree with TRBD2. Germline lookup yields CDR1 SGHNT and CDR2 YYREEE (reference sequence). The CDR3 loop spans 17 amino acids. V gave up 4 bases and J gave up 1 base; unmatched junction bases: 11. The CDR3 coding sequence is TGTGCCAGCAGCCCGGGGGCTAGCGGGGGACTATCCTACGAGCAGTACTTC. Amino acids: CASSPGASGGLSYEQYF.

CDR3 residues: CASSLALPGPQETQYF. The CDR3 DNA reads as TGTGCCAGCAGCTTAGCGTTACCGGGGCCCCAAGAGACCCAGTACTTC. This sequence joins TRBV7-2 and TRBJ2-5; perhaps D is TRBD1 or TRBD2 (5 bases each). The CDR3 consists of 16 residues. Trimming shortened V by 0 bases and J by 1 base, and 12 bases separated the two germline ends. The germline V gene has CDR1 SGHTA and CDR2 FQGNSA.

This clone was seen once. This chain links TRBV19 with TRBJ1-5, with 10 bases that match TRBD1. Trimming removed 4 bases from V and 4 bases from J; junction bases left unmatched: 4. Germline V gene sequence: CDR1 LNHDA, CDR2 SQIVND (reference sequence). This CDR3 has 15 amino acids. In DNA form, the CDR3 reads TGTGCCAGTAGTAACCTGGACAGGGGGAATCAGCCCCAGCATTTT. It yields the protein CASSNLDRGNQPQHF.

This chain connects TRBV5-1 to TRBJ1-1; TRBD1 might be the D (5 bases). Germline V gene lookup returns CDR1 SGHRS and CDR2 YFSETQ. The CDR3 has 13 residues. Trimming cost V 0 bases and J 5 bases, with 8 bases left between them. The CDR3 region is CASSLGQTTEAFF. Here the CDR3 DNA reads TGCGCCAGCAGCTTGGGACAGACGACTGAAGCTTTCTTT. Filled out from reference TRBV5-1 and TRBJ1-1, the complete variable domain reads KAGVTQTPRYLIKTRGQQVTLSCSPISGHRSVSWYQQTPGQGLQFLFEYFSETQRNKGNFPGRFSGRQFSNSRSEMNVSTLELGDSALYLCASSLGQTTEAFFGQGTRLTVV.

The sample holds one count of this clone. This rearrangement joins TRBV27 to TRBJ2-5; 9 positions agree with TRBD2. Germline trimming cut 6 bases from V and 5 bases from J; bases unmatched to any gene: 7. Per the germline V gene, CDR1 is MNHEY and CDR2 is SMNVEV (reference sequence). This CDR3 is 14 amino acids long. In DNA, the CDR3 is TGTGCCAGCAGATATGGGACTAGCTGGGAGACCCAGTACTTC. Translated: CASRYGTSWETQYF.

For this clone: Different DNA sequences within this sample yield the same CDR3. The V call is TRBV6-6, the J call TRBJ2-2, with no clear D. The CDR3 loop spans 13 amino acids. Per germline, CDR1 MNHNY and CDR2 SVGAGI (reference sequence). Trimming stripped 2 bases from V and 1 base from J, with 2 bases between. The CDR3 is CASSYENTGELFF. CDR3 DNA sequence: TGTGCCAGCAGTTACGAGAACACCGGGGAGCTGTTTTTT.

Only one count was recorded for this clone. The chain's CDR3 is CASSSWTGGAETQYF. The CDR3 nucleotides read TGTGCCAGCAGTAGTTGGACAGGGGGCGCAGAGACCCAGTACTTC. The chain joins TRBV25-1 to TRBJ2-5, with TRBD1 matching 11 bases. Looked up from germline, CDR1 is MGHDK and CDR2 is SYGVNS. The junction had 6 bases not matched to a gene; V was cut back by 5 bases and J by 4 bases. There are 15 residues in the CDR3. Filled out from reference TRBV25-1 and TRBJ2-5, the complete variable domain reads EADIYQTPRYLVIGTGKKITLECSQTMGHDKMYWYQQDPGMELHLIHYSYGVNSTEKGDLSSESTVSRIRTEHFPLTLESARPSHTSQYLCASSSWTGGAETQYFGPGTRLLVL.